This T cell receptor beta chain was identified during a study of T cell repertoires in cytomegalovirus infection. Study-level background: Signatures in public TCR beta sequences pointed to both CMV infection and matching HLA type.

This CDR3 has 13 residues. The V end was cut by 1 base, the J end by 11 bases, with 14 bases between. Germline values: CDR1 SGHTA, CDR2 FQGNSA. This clonotype was seen many times. Its antigen remains unknown. Whole-study results and caveats: Based on cumulative public TCR beta family frequency, carriers of CMV plus the relevant HLA were identified. The ex vivo response was dominated by HLA-C-restricted CMV-specific TCR beta clonotypes.

TCRdb re-called the reads with MiXCR, one entry per CDR3 protein. Counted here are tens of thousands of distinct CDR3 sequences, 4% occurring once; the ten biggest clones make up around a fifth. V gene TRBV7-2 combines with J gene TRBJ1-2; no firm D call. The sequenced material came from PBMCs. This clonotype was obtained from a human donor in good health (CMV status not recorded). Some clones in this sample may be carry-over from other donors' samples. The CDR3 nucleotides are TGTGCCAGCAGCTTAGTTTTAGACCTTGAGTACACCTTC. It translates to CASSLVLDLEYTF.